The 29 T cell receptor beta chains given below trace back to one sample, sequenced in a study of early T cells in non-severe SARS-CoV-2 infection. TCRdb re-derived calls from the 5' RACE reads in MiXCR, one entry per CDR3 protein. In the table there are about 77,000 distinct CDR3 sequences, about 16% of which are singletons. The sequencing input was whole blood. All receptors derive from an adult who was a healthcare worker with PCR-confirmed SARS-CoV-2 infection or an uninfected control (not recorded which).

In this sample, this clonotype turned up a few times. J is TRBJ2-6 and V is TRBV18, with D possibly being TRBD2 (5 bases). Trimming removed 7 bases from V and 0 bases from J, with 13 bases in between. The germline V gene encodes CDR1 KGHSH and CDR2 LQKENI. This CDR3 region has 16 residues. CDR3 sequence (DNA): TGTGCCAGCTTCCACCCGGGATTCTCTGGGGCCAACGTCCTGACTTTC. This gives the protein CASFHPGFSGANVLTF.

This clonotype was seen a few times. The V gene is TRBV5-4, the J gene TRBJ2-3; TRBD2 is a possible D gene (6 bases). Germline V gene lookup returns CDR1 SGHNT and CDR2 YYREEE (reference sequence). This CDR3 spans 14 amino acids. Trimming took off 2 bases at V and 0 bases at J, with 7 bases between the two ends. The CDR3 here is CASSFGTSTDTQYF. CDR3 sequence (DNA): TGTGCCAGCAGCTTTGGGACTAGCACAGATACGCAGTATTTT.

This clonotype was detected only a few times. The chain links TRBV10-3 to TRBJ2-7; D unresolved. The V gene lost 10 bases and the J gene lost 3 bases, with 10 bases spanning the gap. Germline lookup yields CDR1 ENHRY and CDR2 SYGVKD. The CDR3 contains 11 residues. The CDR3 loop reads CATQERYEQYF. CDR3 DNA sequence: TGTGCCACCCAGGAACGCTACGAGCAGTACTTC.

This chain links TRBV19 with TRBJ2-5; D is undetermined. Germline V CDR1 and CDR2: LNHDA, SQIVND (reference sequence). Trimming cost V 6 bases and J 2 bases, with 16 bases left between them. The length of the CDR3 is 15 residues. CDR3 DNA sequence: TGTGCCAGTAGAGACCGTTCGGTCCTGCAAGAGACCCAGTACTTC. The encoded protein is CASRDRSVLQETQYF.

The rearrangement links TRBV6-6 to TRBJ2-2; TRBD2 matches 8 bases. V shed 2 bases and J 2 bases; nucleotides not matched to a gene: 1. CDR1 and CDR2 (germline): MNHNY, SVGAGI (reference sequence). The CDR3 runs to 15 residues. The CDR3: CASSYTSGNTGELFF. The CDR3 DNA follows: TGTGCCAGCAGTTACACTAGCGGAAACACCGGGGAGCTGTTTTTT.

The rearrangement links TRBV2 to TRBJ2-3, with a possible D match to TRBD2 (6 bases). Trimming left V 1 base short and J 14 bases short, with 16 bases between. Germline values: CDR1 SNHLY, CDR2 FYNNEI. The CDR3 extends over 13 amino acids. In DNA, the CDR3 is TGTGCCAGCAGTGAAGAGTTCAGGGCGGGAAGGTATTTT. Translation: CASSEEFRAGRYF. Full variable domain (missing parts from reference TRBV2 and TRBJ2-3): EPEVTQTPSHQVTQMGQEVILRCVPISNHLYFYWYRQILGQKVEFLVSFYNNEISEKSEIFDDQFSVERPDGSNFTLKIRSTKLEDSAMYFCASSEEFRAGRYFGPGTRLTVL.

This clonotype was counted a few times. This chain links TRBV29-1 with TRBJ2-1; 10 nucleotides match TRBD1. The trim removed 1 base at V and 8 bases at J, leaving 11 bases unmatched. Germline V gene lookup returns CDR1 SQVTM and CDR2 ANQGSEA. This CDR3 spans 16 amino acids. The CDR3 loop is CSVEGPPRQGAHEQFF. The CDR3 coding sequence is TGCAGCGTTGAAGGCCCCCCGAGACAGGGGGCCCATGAGCAGTTCTTC.

In this sample, this clonotype turned up a few times. This chain joins TRBV5-1 and TRBJ1-4; possibly TRBD1 for D (5 bases). CDR1 and CDR2 (germline): SGHRS, YFSETQ. The CDR3 length is 15 residues. The V and J ends lost 5 bases and 2 bases respectively, with 13 bases between them. The CDR3 here is CASRQEGSTNEKLFF. The CDR3 DNA reads as TGCGCCAGCAGACAAGAGGGGTCGACTAATGAAAAACTGTTTTTT.

Only a few counts were recorded for this clonotype. The chain links TRBV20-1 to TRBJ2-1; 12 bases agree with TRBD2. The ends lost 6 bases at V and 0 bases at J; junction bases unmatched: 12. The CDR3 consists of 18 residues. From germline, CDR1 is DFQATT and CDR2 SNEGSKA (reference sequence). Written as DNA, the CDR3 is TGCAGTGCGCCTGGATCGCTAGCGGGAGGGAGCTCCTACAATGAGCAGTTCTTC. Amino acids: CSAPGSLAGGSSYNEQFF.

This chain connects TRBV7-9 to TRBJ1-4; 10 nucleotides agree with TRBD1. The CDR3 sequence is 15 residues long. The V and J ends lost 0 bases and 7 bases, in that order; junction bases with no gene match: 2. In germline, CDR1 is SEHNR, CDR2 FQNEAQ (reference sequence). The CDR3 nucleotides read TGTGCCAGCAGCTTAGCCCGGGACAGGGGTGAAAAACTGTTTTTT. Translated: CASSLARDRGEKLFF.

This clonotype was observed a few times. V usage is TRBV4-2 and J usage is TRBJ2-7; D may be TRBD2 (6 bases). Trimming pared 0 bases from V and 0 bases from J, leaving 18 bases between. There are 18 residues in the CDR3. The germline CDR1 and CDR2 sequences are LGHNA and YNFKEQ. CDR3 DNA: TGTGCCAGCAGCCAAGATCTGAGGAACCTCGGGGGCTCCTACGAGCAGTACTTC. This translates into CASSQDLRNLGGSYEQYF.

The CDR3 region is CATSDPVAGDKAQYF. CDR3 coding DNA: TGTGCCACCAGTGATCCCGTAGCGGGAGATAAAGCGCAGTATTTT. V and J are TRBV24-1 and TRBJ2-3; 9 nucleotides align to TRBD2. V gave up 3 bases and J gave up 10 bases; unmatched junction bases: 10. CDR3 length: 15 amino acids. CDR1 is KGHDR and CDR2 is SFDVKD in the germline V gene.

The CDR3, as DNA: TGTGCCAGCAGCCCTCGGGGGACTGGTCCCACAGATACGCAGTATTTT. The encoded protein is CASSPRGTGPTDTQYF. The chain uses TRBV6-6 and TRBJ2-3; tentative D call: TRBD2 (6 bases). Deletions cut 6 bases from V and 2 bases from J, with 18 bases between. This CDR3 is built from 16 residues. The germline CDR1 and CDR2 sequences are MNHNY and SVGAGI (reference sequence).

This clonotype was found a few times. The chain combines TRBV7-3 with TRBJ2-5; either TRBD1 or TRBD2 may fit D (5 bases each). There are 13 residues in the CDR3. Trimming cost V 3 bases and J 5 bases, with 10 bases left between them. Germline values: CDR1 SGHTA, CDR2 FQGTGA. CDR3 in amino acids: CASSFGTSETQYF. CDR3 nucleotide sequence: TGTGCCAGCAGCTTCGGGACCTCCGAGACCCAGTACTTC. The variable domain in full, with the rest retrieved from reference TRBV7-3 and TRBJ2-5, is GAGVSQTPSNKVTEKGKYVELRCDPISGHTALYWYRQSLGQGPEFLIYFQGTGAADDSGLPNDRFFAVRPEGSVSTLKIQRTERGDSAVYLCASSFGTSETQYFGPGTRLLVL.

This clonotype appeared a few times. The gene calls are TRBV6-5 and TRBJ2-7; a weak D match, TRBD1 (5 bases). From germline, CDR1 is MNHEY and CDR2 SVGAGI. This CDR3 region has 12 residues. Trimming took 6 bases from V and 2 from J, leaving 8 bases between them. CDR3 sequence (DNA): TGTGCCAGCAGATCGACAGCCTACGAGCAGTACTTC. Amino acid sequence: CASRSTAYEQYF.

The chain combines TRBV14 with TRBJ2-1; TRBD1 matches at 9 bases. The junction had 5 bases not matched to a gene; V was cut back by 5 bases and J by 3 bases. Per germline, CDR1 SGHDN and CDR2 FVKESK. This CDR3 region has 15 residues. The CDR3: CASSARQGVYNEQFF. The CDR3 DNA sequence: TGTGCCAGCAGCGCTCGACAGGGGGTCTACAATGAGCAGTTCTTC. Full variable domain (missing parts from reference TRBV14 and TRBJ2-1): EAGVTQFPSHSVIEKGQTVTLRCDPISGHDNLYWYRRVMGKEIKFLLHFVKESKQDESGMPNNRFLAERTGGTYSTLKVQPAELEDSGVYFCASSARQGVYNEQFFGPGTRLTVL.

The V and J genes are TRBV20-1 and TRBJ2-1; a possible D gene is TRBD2 (6 bases). From germline, CDR1 is DFQATT and CDR2 SNEGSKA (reference sequence). The V end lost 0 bases, the J end lost 2 bases, and 14 bases lay between the germline ends. The CDR3 totals 16 residues. In DNA, the CDR3 is TGCAGTGCTAGAGATCGGGACGGGGGAACCTACAATGAGCAGTTCTTC. This gives the protein CSARDRDGGTYNEQFF.

This chain links TRBV7-3 with TRBJ2-3; 7 nucleotides match TRBD1. Germline V gene lookup returns CDR1 SGHTA and CDR2 FQGTGA. This CDR3 spans 16 amino acids. Losses at the gene ends were 2 bases for V and 3 bases for J; bases not matched to a gene: 8. The CDR3 sequence is CASSLDGTVSTDTQYF. As DNA, the CDR3 is TGTGCCAGCAGCTTAGACGGGACAGTCTCTACAGATACGCAGTATTTT. Supplemented by reference TRBV7-3 and TRBJ2-3, the full variable domain reads GAGVSQTPSNKVTEKGKYVELRCDPISGHTALYWYRQSLGQGPEFLIYFQGTGAADDSGLPNDRFFAVRPEGSVSTLKIQRTERGDSAVYLCASSLDGTVSTDTQYFGPGTRLTVL.

The chain employs TRBV29-1 and TRBJ2-1, with D perhaps given as TRBD1 or TRBD2 (7 bases each). This CDR3 has 14 amino acids. The germline V and J ends were trimmed by 3 bases and 1 base, with 10 bases remaining between them. Germline V gene data show CDR1 as SQVTM and CDR2 as ANQGSEA. The CDR3 region is CSVDRGGSYNEQFF. DNA of the CDR3: TGCAGCGTTGACAGGGGGGGGTCCTACAATGAGCAGTTCTTC.

The V and J genes are TRBV12-3 or TRBV12-4 and TRBJ1-5; 8 positions agree with TRBD1. V shed 4 bases and J 5 bases; nucleotides not matched to a gene: 13. CDR3 size: 17 residues. The CDR3 region is CASSSRQGLGLYQPQHF. In DNA form, the CDR3 reads TGTGCCAGCAGTTCCCGACAGGGGCTAGGCCTTTATCAGCCCCAGCATTTT.

In this sample, this clonotype turned up many times. This chain links TRBV20-1 with TRBJ2-1; D remains ambiguous. The CDR3 is 12 amino acids. Trimming cost V 6 bases and J 4 bases, with 10 bases left between them. From germline, CDR1 is DFQATT and CDR2 SNEGSKA (reference sequence). CDR3 protein: CSAAFRYNEQFF. CDR3 bases: TGCAGTGCCGCCTTTCGGTACAATGAGCAGTTCTTC.

The rearrangement links TRBV2 to TRBJ2-2; D is uncertain. Germline values: CDR1 SNHLY, CDR2 FYNNEI. The CDR3 totals 14 residues. V was clipped by 4 bases and J by 4 bases, with 10 bases between them. CDR3 nucleotide sequence: TGTGCCAGCAGTGTAGGTGATGCCACCGGGGAGCTGTTTTTT. It encodes CASSVGDATGELFF.

This clonotype was found a few times. The rearrangement links TRBV27 to TRBJ1-2; D is ambiguous. Germline loops: CDR1 MNHEY, CDR2 SMNVEV (reference sequence). This CDR3 has 15 amino acids. V was pared by 0 bases and J by 3 bases, with 11 bases between. The CDR3 DNA reads TGTGCCAGCAGTTTATCGTTCAGGCTTCACTATGGCTACACCTTC. Protein sequence: CASSLSFRLHYGYTF.

The gene calls are TRBV27 and TRBJ1-1; 9 bases line up with TRBD1. CDR3 length: 16 residues. J lost 5 bases, V lost 2 bases, and 9 bases had no gene match. CDR1 is MNHEY, CDR2 SMNVEV, per germline (reference sequence). The CDR3 region is CASSLGVGQGWTEAFF. The CDR3 nucleotides read TGTGCCAGCAGTTTAGGAGTCGGACAGGGGTGGACTGAAGCTTTCTTT.

The chain links TRBV25-1 to TRBJ2-1, with 9 bases lining up with TRBD1. Germline V gene data show CDR1 as MGHDK and CDR2 as SYGVNS. Losses at the gene ends were 4 bases for V and 5 bases for J; bases not matched to a gene: 6. CDR3 size: 15 residues. CDR3 sequence: CASSVPGQGNNEQFF. In nucleotides, the CDR3 is TGTGCCAGCAGTGTTCCGGGACAGGGAAACAATGAGCAGTTCTTC.

The sample holds a few counts of this clonotype. This chain joins TRBV5-4 and TRBJ2-7, with D hard to call. Trimming removed 4 bases from V and 0 bases from J, with 8 bases in between. The CDR3 is 13 residues long. Germline loops: CDR1 SGHNT, CDR2 YYREEE (reference sequence). The CDR3 here is CASSPPRSYEQYF. The CDR3 DNA sequence: TGTGCCAGCAGCCCGCCGCGCTCCTACGAGCAGTACTTC.

The chain uses TRBV20-1 and TRBJ2-7, with D tentatively TRBD1 (6 bases). The CDR3 is 14 amino acids. The V gene's germline CDR1 is DFQATT and CDR2 SNEGSKA (reference sequence). Deletions cut 6 bases from V and 3 bases from J, with 18 bases between. This CDR3 is CSATGPVWLYEQYF. CDR3 nucleotides: TGCAGTGCAACAGGGCCCGTCTGGCTCTACGAGCAGTACTTC.

The chain employs TRBV7-8 and TRBJ1-2; the D is unclear. The CDR3 is 13 residues long. The V end lost 2 bases, the J end lost 2 bases, and 6 bases lay between the germline ends. The germline gives CDR1 SGHVS, CDR2 FQNEAQ. CDR3 nucleotides: TGTGCCAGCAGCTTACCGGGGAACTATGGCTACACCTTC. Protein product: CASSLPGNYGYTF.

The V gene is TRBV2, the J gene TRBJ1-2; no clear D. V was trimmed by 2 bases and J by 8 bases, leaving 6 bases between them. The CDR3 extends over 11 amino acids. CDR1 SNHLY and CDR2 FYNNEI come from the germline V gene. CDR3 sequence reads: CASSEPFGYTF. The CDR3 nucleotides read TGTGCCAGCAGTGAACCGTTCGGCTACACCTTC. The full variable domain, in which reference TRBV2 and TRBJ1-2 provide the parts outside the CDR3, is EPEVTQTPSHQVTQMGQEVILRCVPISNHLYFYWYRQILGQKVEFLVSFYNNEISEKSEIFDDQFSVERPDGSNFTLKIRSTKLEDSAMYFCASSEPFGYTFGSGTRLTVV.